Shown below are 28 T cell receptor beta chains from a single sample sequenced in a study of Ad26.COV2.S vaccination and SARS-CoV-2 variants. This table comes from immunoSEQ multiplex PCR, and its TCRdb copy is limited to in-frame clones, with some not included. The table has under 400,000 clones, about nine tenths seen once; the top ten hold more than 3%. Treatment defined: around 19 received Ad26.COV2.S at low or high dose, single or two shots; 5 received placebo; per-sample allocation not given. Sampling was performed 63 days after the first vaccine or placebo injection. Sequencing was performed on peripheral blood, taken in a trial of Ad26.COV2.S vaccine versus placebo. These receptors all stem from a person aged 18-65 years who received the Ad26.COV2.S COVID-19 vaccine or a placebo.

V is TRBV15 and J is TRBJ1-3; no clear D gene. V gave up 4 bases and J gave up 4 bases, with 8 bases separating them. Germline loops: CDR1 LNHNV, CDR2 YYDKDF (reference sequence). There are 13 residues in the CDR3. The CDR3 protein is CATSTRRGNTIYF. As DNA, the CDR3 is TGTGCCACCAGCACCCGACGCGGAAACACCATATATTTT.

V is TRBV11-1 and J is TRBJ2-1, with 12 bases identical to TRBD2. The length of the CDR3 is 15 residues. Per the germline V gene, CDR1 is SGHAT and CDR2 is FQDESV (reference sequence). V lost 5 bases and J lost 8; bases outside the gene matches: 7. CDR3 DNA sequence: TGTGCCAGCAGCATTCTCCTAGCGGGGGGGGATGAGCAGTTCTTC. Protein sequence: CASSILLAGGDEQFF.

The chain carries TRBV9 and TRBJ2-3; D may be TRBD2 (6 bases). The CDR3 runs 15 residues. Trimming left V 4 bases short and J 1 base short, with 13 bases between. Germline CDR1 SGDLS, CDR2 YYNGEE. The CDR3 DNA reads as TGTGCCAGCAGCCGGGACTCCCTTCGCACAGATACGCAGTATTTT. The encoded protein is CASSRDSLRTDTQYF.

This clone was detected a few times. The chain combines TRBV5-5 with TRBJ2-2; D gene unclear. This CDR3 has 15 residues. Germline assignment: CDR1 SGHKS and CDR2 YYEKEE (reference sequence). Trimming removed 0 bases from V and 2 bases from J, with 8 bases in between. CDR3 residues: CASSLVPHNTGELFF. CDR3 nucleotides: TGTGCCAGCAGCTTGGTTCCCCATAACACCGGGGAGCTGTTTTTT.

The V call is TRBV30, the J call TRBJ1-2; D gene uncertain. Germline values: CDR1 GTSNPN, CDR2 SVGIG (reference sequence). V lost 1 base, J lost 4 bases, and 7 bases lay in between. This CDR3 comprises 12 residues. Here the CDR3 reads CAWSDFSYGYTF. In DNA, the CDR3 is TGTGCCTGGAGTGACTTCAGCTATGGCTACACCTTC.

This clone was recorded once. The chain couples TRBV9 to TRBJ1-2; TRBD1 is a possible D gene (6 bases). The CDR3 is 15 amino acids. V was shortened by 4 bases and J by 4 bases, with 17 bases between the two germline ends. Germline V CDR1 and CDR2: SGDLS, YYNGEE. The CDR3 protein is CASSPRAGVIYGYTF. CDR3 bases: TGTGCCAGCAGCCCCCGAGCAGGGGTTATCTATGGCTACACCTTC.

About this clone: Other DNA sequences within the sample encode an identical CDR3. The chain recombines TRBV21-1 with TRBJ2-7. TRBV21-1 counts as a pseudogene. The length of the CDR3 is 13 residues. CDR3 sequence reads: CASSINPLYEQYF. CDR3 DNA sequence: TGTGCCAGCAGCATCAATCCCCTCTACGAGCAGTACTTC.

The CDR3 here is CASSQLASSYNEQFF. In DNA form, the CDR3 reads TGTGCCAGCAGCCAACTAGCGTCGTCCTACAATGAGCAGTTCTTC. The chain uses TRBV5-5 and TRBJ2-1; 7 nucleotides match TRBD2. The V and J ends lost 4 bases and 1 base, in that order; junction bases with no gene match: 5. Germline V CDR1 and CDR2: SGHKS, YYEKEE (reference sequence). The CDR3 totals 15 residues.

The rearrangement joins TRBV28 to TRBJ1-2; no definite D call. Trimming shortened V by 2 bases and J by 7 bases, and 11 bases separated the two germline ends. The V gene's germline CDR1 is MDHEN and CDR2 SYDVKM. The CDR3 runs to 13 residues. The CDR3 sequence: CASSLPRQTGYTF. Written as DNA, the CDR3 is TGTGCCAGCAGTTTACCGAGGCAGACTGGCTACACCTTC.

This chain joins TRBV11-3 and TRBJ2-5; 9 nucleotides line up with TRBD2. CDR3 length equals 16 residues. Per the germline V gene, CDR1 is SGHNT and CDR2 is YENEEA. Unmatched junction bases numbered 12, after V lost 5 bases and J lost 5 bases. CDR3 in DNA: TGTGCCAGCAGCACAGGAGTGGGACTAGCAGAGGAGACCCAGTACTTC. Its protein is CASSTGVGLAEETQYF.

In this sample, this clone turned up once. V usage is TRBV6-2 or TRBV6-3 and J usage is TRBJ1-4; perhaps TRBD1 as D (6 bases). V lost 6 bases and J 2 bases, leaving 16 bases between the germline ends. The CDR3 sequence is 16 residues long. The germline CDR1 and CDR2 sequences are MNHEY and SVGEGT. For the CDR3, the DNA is TGTGCCAGCAGCCCTAGGGGGGCGCCTACTAATGAAAAACTGTTTTTT. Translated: CASSPRGAPTNEKLFF.

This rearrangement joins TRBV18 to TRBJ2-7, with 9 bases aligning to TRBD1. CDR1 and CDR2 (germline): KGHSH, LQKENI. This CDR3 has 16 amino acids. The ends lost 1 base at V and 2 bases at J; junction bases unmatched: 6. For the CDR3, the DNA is TGTGCCAGCTCACCACGCTTAGGGACAGGGCCCTACGAGCAGTACTTC. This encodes CASSPRLGTGPYEQYF.

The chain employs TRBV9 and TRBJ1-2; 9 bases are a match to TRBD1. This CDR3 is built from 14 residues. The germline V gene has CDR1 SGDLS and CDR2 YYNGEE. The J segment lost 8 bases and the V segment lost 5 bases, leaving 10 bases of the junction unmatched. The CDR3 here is CASRNGQGIEGYTF. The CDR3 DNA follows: TGTGCCAGCAGAAACGGACAGGGGATCGAAGGCTACACCTTC.

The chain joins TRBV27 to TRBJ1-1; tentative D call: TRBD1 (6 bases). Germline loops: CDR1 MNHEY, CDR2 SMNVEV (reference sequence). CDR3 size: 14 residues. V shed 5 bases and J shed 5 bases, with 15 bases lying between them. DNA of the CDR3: TGTGCCAGCAGTAACCAGGGGTTTTGGACTGAAGCTTTCTTT. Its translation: CASSNQGFWTEAFF.

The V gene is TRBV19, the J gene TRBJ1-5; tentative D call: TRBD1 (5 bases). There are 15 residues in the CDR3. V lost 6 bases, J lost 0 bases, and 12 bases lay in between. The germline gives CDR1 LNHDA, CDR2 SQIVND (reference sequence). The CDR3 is CASRYDRYSNQPQHF. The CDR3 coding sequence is TGTGCCAGTAGGTACGACAGATATAGCAATCAGCCCCAGCATTTT.

The CDR3 DNA follows: TGTGCCAGTAGTCCCACAGGGGCGCGCAATCAGCCCCAGCATTTT. It specifies CASSPTGARNQPQHF. The chain carries TRBV19 and TRBJ1-5; the match to TRBD1 covers 7 bases. Trimming took 5 bases from V and 2 from J; bases not matched to a gene: 6. Germline loops: CDR1 LNHDA, CDR2 SQIVND (reference sequence). This CDR3 comprises 15 residues.

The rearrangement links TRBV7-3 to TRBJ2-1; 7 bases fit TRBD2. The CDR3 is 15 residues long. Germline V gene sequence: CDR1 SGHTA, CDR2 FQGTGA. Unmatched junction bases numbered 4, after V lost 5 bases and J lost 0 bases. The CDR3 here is CASSRSGDSYNEQFF. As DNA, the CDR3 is TGTGCCAGCAGCCGGAGCGGGGACTCCTACAATGAGCAGTTCTTC.

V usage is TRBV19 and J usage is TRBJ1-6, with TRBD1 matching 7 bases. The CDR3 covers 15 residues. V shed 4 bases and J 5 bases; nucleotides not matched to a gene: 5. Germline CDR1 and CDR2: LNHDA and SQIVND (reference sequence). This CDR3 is CASSTSGTDNSPLHF. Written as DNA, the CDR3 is TGTGCCAGTAGTACCTCCGGGACAGATAATTCACCCCTCCACTTT.

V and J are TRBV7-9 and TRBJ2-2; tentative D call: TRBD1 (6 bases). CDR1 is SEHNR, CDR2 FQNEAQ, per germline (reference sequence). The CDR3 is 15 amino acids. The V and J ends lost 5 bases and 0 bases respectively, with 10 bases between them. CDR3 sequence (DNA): TGTGCCAGCAGCCCACGACAGGCGAACACCGGGGAGCTGTTTTTT. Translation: CASSPRQANTGELFF. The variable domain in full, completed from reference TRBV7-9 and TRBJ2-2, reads DTGVSQNPRHKITKRGQNVTFRCDPISEHNRLYWYRQTLGQGPEFLTYFQNEAQLEKSRLLSDRFSAERPKGSFSTLEIQRTEQGDSAMYLCASSPRQANTGELFFGEGSRLTVL.

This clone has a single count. CDR3 protein: CASSPGQQSATNEKLFF. The CDR3 DNA sequence: TGTGCCAGCAGCCCGGGACAGCAGAGTGCAACTAATGAAAAACTGTTTTTT. The chain joins TRBV5-4 to TRBJ1-4; TRBD1 matches at 7 bases. V lost 4 bases, J lost 0 bases, and 9 bases stayed unmatched. This CDR3 spans 17 amino acids. Per the germline V gene, CDR1 is SGHNT and CDR2 is YYREEE (reference sequence).

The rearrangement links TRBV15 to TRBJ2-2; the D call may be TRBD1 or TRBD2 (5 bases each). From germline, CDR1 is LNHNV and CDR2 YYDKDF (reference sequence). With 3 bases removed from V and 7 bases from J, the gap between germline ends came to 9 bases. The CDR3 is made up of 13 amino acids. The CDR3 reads CATSRGRGGELFF. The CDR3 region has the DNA TGTGCCACCAGCAGGGGACGTGGCGGGGAGCTGTTTTTT.

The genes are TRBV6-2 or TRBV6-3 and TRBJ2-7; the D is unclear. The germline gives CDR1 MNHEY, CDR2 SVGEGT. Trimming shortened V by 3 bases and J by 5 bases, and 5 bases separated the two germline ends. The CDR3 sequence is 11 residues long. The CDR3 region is CASSYFHEQYF. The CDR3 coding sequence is TGTGCCAGCAGTTATTTCCACGAGCAGTACTTC.

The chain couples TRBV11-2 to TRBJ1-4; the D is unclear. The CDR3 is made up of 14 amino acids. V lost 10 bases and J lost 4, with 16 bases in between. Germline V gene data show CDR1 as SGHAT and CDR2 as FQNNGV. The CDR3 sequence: CATKLGQINEKLFF. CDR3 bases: TGTGCCACCAAATTGGGCCAGATTAATGAAAAACTGTTTTTT.

The CDR3, as DNA: TGTGCCTGGAATGCGGGAGGAGGCTATGGCTACACCTTC. Protein product: CAWNAGGGYGYTF. This chain joins TRBV30 and TRBJ1-2; D remains ambiguous. Trimming shortened V by 4 bases and J by 4 bases, and 13 bases separated the two germline ends. CDR1 and CDR2 from the germline V gene are GTSNPN and SVGIG (reference sequence). This CDR3 is built from 13 residues.

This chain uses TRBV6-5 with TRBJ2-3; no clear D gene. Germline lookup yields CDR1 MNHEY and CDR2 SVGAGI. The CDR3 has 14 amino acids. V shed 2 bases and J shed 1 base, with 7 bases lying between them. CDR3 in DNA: TGTGCCAGCAGTTACCTGTCGGGCACAGATACGCAGTATTTT. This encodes CASSYLSGTDTQYF.

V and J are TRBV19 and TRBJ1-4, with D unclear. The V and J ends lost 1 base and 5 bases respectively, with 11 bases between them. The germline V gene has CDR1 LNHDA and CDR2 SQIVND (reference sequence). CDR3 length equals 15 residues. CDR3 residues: CASSIGTLENEKLFF. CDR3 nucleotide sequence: TGTGCCAGTAGTATAGGTACACTTGAAAATGAAAAACTGTTTTTT.

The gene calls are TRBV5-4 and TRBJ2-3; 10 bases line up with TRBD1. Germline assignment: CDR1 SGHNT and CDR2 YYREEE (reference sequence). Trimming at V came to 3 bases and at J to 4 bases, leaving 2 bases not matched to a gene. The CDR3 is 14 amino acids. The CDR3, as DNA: TGTGCCAGCAGCTCCGGGACAGGGGCAGATACGCAGTATTTT. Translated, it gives CASSSGTGADTQYF.

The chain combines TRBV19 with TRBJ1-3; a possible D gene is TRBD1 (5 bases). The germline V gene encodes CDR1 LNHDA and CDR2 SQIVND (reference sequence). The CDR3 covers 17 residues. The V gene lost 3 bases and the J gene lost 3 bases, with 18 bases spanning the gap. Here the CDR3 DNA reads TGTGCCAGTAGTATTCGAGCGTCCAGGGTTGTTGGAAACACCATATATTTT. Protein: CASSIRASRVVGNTIYF. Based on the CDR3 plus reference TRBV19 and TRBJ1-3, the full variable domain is DGGITQSPKYLFRKEGQNVTLSCEQNLNHDAMYWYRQDPGQGLRLIYYSQIVNDFQKGDIAEGYSVSREKKESFPLTVTSAQKNPTAFYLCASSIRASRVVGNTIYFGEGSWLTVV.